These 6 T cell receptor beta chains were sequenced from one sample in a study of CD8 T cells in ankylosing spondylitis. General observations from the study: Blood from ankylosing spondylitis patients appeared to carry a characteristic roughly 8-variant TCR beta motif.

Which antigens these TCRs recognize remains unknown. TCRdb processed the 5' RACE reads anew with MiXCR; each CDR3 protein has one entry. The sample yields 750,000 to 850,000 distinct CDR3 sequences, 10% to 15% seen once. Sequencing was done on a sample of blood, either unsorted or a sorted T cell fraction (not recorded which). All receptors derive from a male donor with ankylosing spondylitis.

This clonotype was counted between two and nine times. The rearrangement joins TRBV20-1 to TRBJ1-6; D possibly corresponds to TRBD1 (5 bases). The germline gives CDR1 DFQATT, CDR2 SNEGSKA (reference sequence). V was trimmed by 6 bases and J by 2 bases, leaving 8 bases between them. The length of the CDR3 is 13 residues. The CDR3 DNA reads as TGCAGTGCCAGACAGACCTATAATTCACCCCTCCACTTT. Translated: CSARQTYNSPLHF.

This clonotype was seen a handful of times. The chain combines TRBV6-5 with TRBJ1-2; D not certain. CDR1 and CDR2 (germline): MNHEY, SVGAGI. CDR3 size: 12 residues. The V and J ends lost 2 bases and 7 bases respectively, with 8 bases between them. The CDR3 loop is CASSYKKGGYTF. As DNA, the CDR3 is TGTGCCAGCAGTTACAAAAAAGGTGGCTACACCTTC.

This clonotype has a handful of counts. J is TRBJ2-1 and V is TRBV6-5, with 7 bases that match TRBD2. With 2 bases clipped from V and 1 base from J, the junction kept 5 bases outside the gene matches. The CDR3 contains 16 residues. Looked up from germline, CDR1 is MNHEY and CDR2 is SVGAGI. As DNA, the CDR3 is TGTGCCAGCAGTTACGGCGGGAGAGTGTCCTACAATGAGCAGTTCTTC. As protein: CASSYGGRVSYNEQFF.

CDR3 sequence (DNA): TGTGCCAGCAGCTTACTGGGGCTACAAGGCTACACCTTC. It yields the protein CASSLLGLQGYTF. The chain is built from TRBV11-2 and TRBJ1-2; D might be TRBD1 (5 bases). CDR3 length equals 13 residues. Per germline, CDR1 SGHAT and CDR2 FQNNGV. V was pared by 2 bases and J by 8 bases, with 12 bases between.

Ten or more counts support this clonotype. The chain is built from TRBV20-1 and TRBJ1-2; D perhaps matches TRBD1 (5 bases). With 0 bases removed from V and 3 bases from J, the gap between germline ends came to 11 bases. The CDR3 extends over 14 amino acids. CDR1 is DFQATT and CDR2 is SNEGSKA in the germline V gene (reference sequence). The CDR3 loop is CSARDPGGDYGYTF. CDR3 nucleotide sequence: TGCAGTGCTAGAGATCCCGGGGGAGACTATGGCTACACCTTC.

This clonotype occurred a few times. This sequence joins TRBV27 and TRBJ2-7; TRBD2 might be the D (6 bases). CDR3 length: 14 residues. Looked up from germline, CDR1 is MNHEY and CDR2 is SMNVEV (reference sequence). Trimming removed 5 bases at V and 3 bases at J, with 14 bases between. In DNA, the CDR3 is TGTGCCAGCAGTCCTTTCCGGGGGATCTACGAGCAGTACTTC. Translation: CASSPFRGIYEQYF.